This is a list of T cell receptor beta chains from one sample in a study of blood T cell repertoires in COVID-19. The table came from immunoSEQ multiplex PCR; TCRdb's copy has only in-frame clones and leaves some out. The data show hundreds of thousands of clones, about 93% seen once. The sequencing input was PBMCs or T cells enriched from blood (not recorded which). The receptor source for this set is a woman aged 18-29 years who had recovered from COVID-19. CDR3s include the opening cysteine and the closing phenylalanine or tryptophan. A D gene is named only where the DNA matches it firmly. Some rows have no size entry. The others give once, few or many, or a class for an expanded clone.

j_call | d_call | v_call | clone_size | cdr3_nt | cdr3_aa
TRBJ1-2 | TRBD1 | TRBV5-5 | . | TGTGCCAGCAGCCAGGGACAGGGGAGGGCCTATGGCTACACCTTC | CASSQGQGRAYGYTF
TRBJ2-1 | TRBD2 | TRBV24-1 | . | TGTGCCACCGCGGGGGGGGCTGCAAATGAGCAGTTCTTC | CATAGGAANEQFF
TRBJ2-3 | . | TRBV3-1/TRBV3-2 | . | TGTGCCAGCAGCCCTTCAAGCGGAGATACGCAGTATTTT | CASSPSSGDTQYF
TRBJ2-1 | TRBD2 | TRBV11-2 | . | TGTGCCAGCAGCCCATTCGGACTAGATCTAAACAATGAGCAGTTCTTC | CASSPFGLDLNNEQFF
TRBJ1-2 | . | TRBV19 | . | TGTGCCAGTAGCGTCCGAGGGAAAAACTATGGCTACACCTTC | CASSVRGKNYGYTF
TRBJ2-2 | . | TRBV6-5 | . | TGTGCCACCAACCGCCGAGCAATCGGGGAGCTGTTTTTT | CATNRRAIGELFF
TRBJ1-2 | . | TRBV12-3/TRBV12-4 | few | TGTGCCAGCAGCTTCAGGGAACGGGATGGCTACACCTTC | CASSFRERDGYTF
TRBJ1-6 | . | TRBV4-1 | once | TGCGCCAGCAGCCTCACAGGGAATAATTCACCCCTCCACTTT | CASSLTGNNSPLHF
TRBJ2-1 | TRBD2 | TRBV5-1 | . | TGCGCCAGCAGCTTGGTCCAGCGGGAGGGTGAGCAGTTCTTC | CASSLVQREGEQFF
TRBJ2-7 | . | TRBV5-1 | . | TGCGCCAGCAGCTTGGGCGGCGGGACCGTCGACGAGCAGTACTTC | CASSLGGGTVDEQYF
TRBJ1-2 | . | TRBV7-2 | . | TGTGCCAGCAGCTTAGGGGGGCGTATCGGTGGCTACACCTTC | CASSLGGRIGGYTF
TRBJ2-2 | TRBD1 | TRBV28 | once | TGTGCCAGCAGCTCCGGACAGGGTGCGGCCGGGGAGCTGTTTTTT | CASSSGQGAAGELFF
TRBJ1-1 | TRBD1 | TRBV23-1 | . | TGCGCCAGCAGTCACAGGACAGGGGGGACTGAAGCTTTCTTT | CASSHRTGGTEAFF
TRBJ2-2 | TRBD2 | TRBV3-1/TRBV3-2 | . | TGTGCCAGCAGCCAGTTTACCGGGACTAGCGAAGCCGGGGAGCTGTTTTTT | CASSQFTGTSEAGELFF
TRBJ1-3 | . | TRBV4-3 | . | TGCGCCAGCAGCCAAGATGTCGGGGAGAACACCATATATTTT | CASSQDVGENTIYF
TRBJ2-7 | TRBD1 | TRBV25-1 | . | TGTGCCAGCAGTGAATCCCAGGGGGCGGGCGAGCAGTACTTC | CASSESQGAGEQYF
TRBJ1-5 | . | TRBV5-1 | once | TGCGCCAGCAGCCCCGAGGGTAATCAGCCCCAGCATTTT | CASSPEGNQPQHF
TRBJ2-5 | TRBD1 | TRBV7-7 | . | TGTGCTAGCAGCTCAACCGGGACAGGGGGGACCCAGTACTTC | CASSSTGTGGTQYF
TRBJ2-3 | . | TRBV19 | . | TGTGCCAGTAGTATGGGCATAGTCACAGATACGCAGTATTTT | CASSMGIVTDTQYF
TRBJ2-7 | TRBD1 | TRBV29-1 | . | TGCAGCGCCCAGGGACAGGGGGTCTACGAGCAGTACTTC | CSAQGQGVYEQYF
TRBJ1-3 | TRBD1 | TRBV4-2 | . | TGTGCCAGCAGCCAAGATTTGGGGACAGAAGTGTGTTTT | CASSQDLGTEVCF
TRBJ2-3 | TRBD2 | TRBV2 | . | TGTGCCAGCAGTCCAGGGCGGGAGGGCCGCTCAGATACGCAGTATTTT | CASSPGREGRSDTQYF
TRBJ1-2 | . | TRBV21-1 | . | TGTGCCAGCAGATCTCCCGGGACAGCTTACACCTTC | CASRSPGTAYTF
TRBJ1-2 | TRBD1 | TRBV5-5 | . | TGTGCCAGCAGCACCGAAGAGGGGGCCGTCTATGGCTACACCTTC | CASSTEEGAVYGYTF
TRBJ1-2 | . | TRBV18 | . | TGTGCCAGCTCACCCCCGACAGCAAACCAAGCCTATGGCTACACCTTC | CASSPPTANQAYGYTF
TRBJ2-3 | TRBD1 | TRBV7-2 | . | TGTGCCAGCAGCTTAGGGGGACAGGGAGCAGATACGCAGTATTTT | CASSLGGQGADTQYF
TRBJ2-5 | . | TRBV5-1 | . | TGCGCCAGCAGCGGTGAGGGCTCCTTAGGTGAGACCCAGTACTTC | CASSGEGSLGETQYF
TRBJ2-5 | . | TRBV6-5 | . | TGTGCCAGCAGTTTAGGGGCCGTGGAACAAGAGACCCAGTACTTC | CASSLGAVEQETQYF
TRBJ2-1 | . | TRBV27 | . | TGTGCCAGCAGTTTAAGGGCTAGTTGGAGGTGGGAGCAGTTCTTC | CASSLRASWRWEQFF